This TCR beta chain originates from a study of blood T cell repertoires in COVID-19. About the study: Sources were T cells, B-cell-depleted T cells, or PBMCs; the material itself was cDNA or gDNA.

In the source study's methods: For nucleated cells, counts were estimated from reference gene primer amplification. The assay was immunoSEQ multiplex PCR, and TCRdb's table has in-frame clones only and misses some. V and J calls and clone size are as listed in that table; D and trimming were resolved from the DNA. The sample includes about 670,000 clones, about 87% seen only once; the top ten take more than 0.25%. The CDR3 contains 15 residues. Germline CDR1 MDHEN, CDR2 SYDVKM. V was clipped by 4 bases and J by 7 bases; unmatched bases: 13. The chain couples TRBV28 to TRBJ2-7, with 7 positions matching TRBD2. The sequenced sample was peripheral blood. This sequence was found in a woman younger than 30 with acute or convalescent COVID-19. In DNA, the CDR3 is TGTGCCAGCAGTTCCCTAGCGGTCCGAGGAAAGGAGCAGTACTTC. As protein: CASSSLAVRGKEQYF.